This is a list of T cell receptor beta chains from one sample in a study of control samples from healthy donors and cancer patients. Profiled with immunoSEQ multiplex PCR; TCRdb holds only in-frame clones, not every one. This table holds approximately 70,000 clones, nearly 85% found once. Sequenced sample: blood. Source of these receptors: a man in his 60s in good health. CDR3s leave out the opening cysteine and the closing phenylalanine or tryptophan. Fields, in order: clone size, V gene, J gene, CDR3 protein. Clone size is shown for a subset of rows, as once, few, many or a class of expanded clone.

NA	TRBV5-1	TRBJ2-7	ASSLAASGSYEQY
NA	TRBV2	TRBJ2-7	ASSLTPSSYEQY
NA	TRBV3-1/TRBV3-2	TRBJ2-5	ASSHVLAQETQY
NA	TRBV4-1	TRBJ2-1	ATGTGIGNEQF
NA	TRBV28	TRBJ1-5	ASAQTPGQPQH
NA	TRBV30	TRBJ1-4	AWRRQGNNEKLF
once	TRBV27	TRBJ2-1	ASSRTGSYNEQF
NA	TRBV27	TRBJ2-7	ASKGQGVYEQY
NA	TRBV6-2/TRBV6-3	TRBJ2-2	ASSIGLAPSTGELF
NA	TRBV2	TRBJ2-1	ASKISSSYNEQF
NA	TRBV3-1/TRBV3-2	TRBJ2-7	ASSRLAGEGEQY
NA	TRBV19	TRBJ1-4	ASREGTGVTNEKLF
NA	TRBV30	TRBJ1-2	AWSTRGTYGYT
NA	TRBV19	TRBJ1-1	ASYREYDTEAF
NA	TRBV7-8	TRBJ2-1	ASSLSWGNRAGGSNEQF
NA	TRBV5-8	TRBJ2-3	ASRGLPHTDTQY
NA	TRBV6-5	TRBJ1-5	ASSTLGYSNQPQH
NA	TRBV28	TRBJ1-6	ASTLRGGVAPNSPLH
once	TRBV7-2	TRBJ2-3	ASSLAASGITDTQY
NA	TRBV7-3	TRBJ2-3	ASSPLAGGKDTQY
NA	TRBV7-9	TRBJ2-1	ASSLVSGGRGNEQF
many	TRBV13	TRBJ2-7	ASSLGRGKVHEQY
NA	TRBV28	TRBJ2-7	ASRRGSYEQY
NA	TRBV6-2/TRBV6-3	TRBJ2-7	ASSRDSELYEQY
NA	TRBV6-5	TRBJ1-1	ASSTLNTEAF
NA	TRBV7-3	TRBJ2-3	ASSLNPTGFRDTQY
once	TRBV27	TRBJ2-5	ASSLSPVPRQGQETQY
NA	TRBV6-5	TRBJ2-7	ASSYLRTSGRYEQY
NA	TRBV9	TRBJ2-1	ASSVELAFNSYNEQF
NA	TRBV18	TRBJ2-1	ASSPNRDYEQF
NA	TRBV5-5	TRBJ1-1	ASSQLQLNTEAF
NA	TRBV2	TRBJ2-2	ASSRTGSAGELF
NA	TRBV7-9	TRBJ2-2	ASSLGVEGTNTGELF